These 26 T cell receptor beta chains originate from one sample sequenced in a study of T-cell reconstitution after alpha-beta-depleted transplantation in children. Construction of the TCRbeta library involved unique molecular identifiers. TCRdb passed the PCR reads through MiXCR, listing each CDR3 protein once. The sample shows approximately 1,000,000 distinct CDR3 sequences, about 31% of them seen only once. Sample: PBMCs, mostly from graft donor cells, taken 360 days after TCRalphabeta/CD19-depleted stem cell transplant. The source is a boy in the first two years of life who had a stem cell transplant for SCID, so the T cells may come from the graft donor.

This chain joins TRBV5-6 and TRBJ1-2, with a weak D call TRBD1 (5 bases). Looked up from germline, CDR1 is SGHDT and CDR2 is YYEEEE. Deletions cut 0 bases from V and 3 bases from J, with 9 bases between. The CDR3 has 14 amino acids. The CDR3 loop reads CASSLAGVDYGYTF. In DNA, the CDR3 is TGTGCCAGCAGCTTGGCGGGGGTTGACTATGGCTACACCTTC. The full variable domain, its missing parts supplied by reference TRBV5-6 and TRBJ1-2, is DAGVTQSPTHLIKTRGQQVTLRCSPKSGHDTVSWYQQALGQGPQFIFQYYEEEERQRGNFPDRFSGHQFPNYSSELNVNALLLGDSALYLCASSLAGVDYGYTFGSGTRLTVV.

This clonotype showed up just a few times. The chain uses TRBV12-3 or TRBV12-4 and TRBJ1-2; TRBD1 is a possible D gene (5 bases). The CDR3 contains 14 residues. Deletions cut 5 bases from V and 7 bases from J, with 17 bases between. The CDR3 DNA reads TGTGCCAGCAGTACGATCCCCGGAAGGGGTGGCTACACCTTC. This sequence encodes CASSTIPGRGGYTF.

This clonotype was picked up many times. The chain has TRBV12-3 or TRBV12-4 and TRBJ2-3; either TRBD1 or TRBD2 may supply D (5 bases each). V gave up 8 bases and J gave up 2 bases, with 11 bases separating them. The CDR3 spans 13 residues. CDR3 bases: TGTGCCAGCCGTCGGGACCCCACAGATACGCAGTATTTT. Residues: CASRRDPTDTQYF.

This chain joins TRBV20-1 and TRBJ1-1; TRBD1 is a possible D gene (5 bases). Trimming pared 0 bases from V and 3 bases from J, leaving 17 bases between. Germline V lookup: CDR1 DFQATT, CDR2 SNEGSKA (reference sequence). The CDR3 is made up of 16 amino acids. The CDR3 coding sequence is TGCAGTGCTAGAGATGGGGCAGGGAGAATGGACACTGAAGCTTTCTTT. Its protein is CSARDGAGRMDTEAFF.

This chain uses TRBV11-2 with TRBJ1-2, with D possibly matching TRBD1 (5 bases). V lost 4 bases to trimming and J lost 8 bases, with 23 bases between them. CDR1 and CDR2 (germline): SGHAT, FQNNGV. The CDR3 sequence is 16 residues long. The chain's CDR3 is CASSSPGPRTPGGYTF. The CDR3 nucleotides are TGTGCCAGCAGCTCACCAGGGCCTAGGACGCCTGGGGGCTACACCTTC.

This chain links TRBV12-3 or TRBV12-4 with TRBJ2-6; D remains ambiguous. Deletions cut 3 bases from V and 2 bases from J, with 14 bases between. The CDR3 extends over 17 amino acids. This CDR3 is CASSFLGRGTGANVLTF. The CDR3 bases are TGTGCCAGCAGTTTTTTGGGAAGAGGAACTGGGGCCAACGTCCTGACTTTC.

This clonotype occurred a few times. This sequence joins TRBV12-3 or TRBV12-4 and TRBJ2-5, with D possibly being TRBD2 (6 bases). Trimming removed 5 bases at V and 4 bases at J, with 11 bases between. This CDR3 has 13 residues. The CDR3 sequence is CASSAGIPETQYF. DNA of the CDR3: TGTGCCAGCAGTGCGGGAATCCCAGAGACCCAGTACTTC.

The J gene is TRBJ2-1, the V gene TRBV20-1; the D gene is possibly TRBD2 (7 bases). Germline assignment: CDR1 DFQATT and CDR2 SNEGSKA (reference sequence). V was trimmed by 0 bases and J by 7 bases, leaving 19 bases between them. The CDR3 has 16 amino acids. The CDR3 here is CSARDQRGGPRNEQFF. The CDR3 coding sequence is TGCAGTGCTAGAGATCAGAGGGGGGGCCCTAGGAATGAGCAGTTCTTC.

The gene calls are TRBV6-2 or TRBV6-3 and TRBJ2-2; 9 bases map to TRBD1. J was trimmed by 3 bases and V by 4 bases; bases with no gene match: 9. This CDR3 region has 17 residues. CDR1 and CDR2 from the germline V gene are MNHEY and SVGEGT. CDR3 in amino acids: CASSFSPGQGYTGELFF. The CDR3 DNA sequence: TGTGCCAGCAGTTTTTCACCGGGACAGGGTTACACCGGGGAGCTGTTTTTT.

This clonotype has just a few counts. V usage is TRBV3-1 and J usage is TRBJ2-2, with 14 bases fitting TRBD2. CDR1 and CDR2 from the germline V gene are LGHDT and YNNKEL (reference sequence). Germline trimming cut 4 bases from V and 3 bases from J; bases unmatched to any gene: 7. CDR3 length equals 18 residues. CDR3 loop: CASSPTTSGGADTGELFF. The CDR3 DNA follows: TGTGCCAGCAGCCCCACGACTAGCGGGGGGGCCGACACCGGGGAGCTGTTTTTT.

This clonotype was found once. The chain links TRBV12-5 to TRBJ2-7; the match to TRBD1 covers 7 bases. Germline values: CDR1 LGHNT, CDR2 FRNRAP. V lost 3 bases to trimming and J lost 4 bases; unmatched junction nucleotides: 15. This CDR3 contains 17 residues. CDR3 coding DNA: TGTGCTAGTGGTTTATTACGTACCGGGACAGTGCCTTACGAGCAGTACTTC. This encodes CASGLLRTGTVPYEQYF.

In this sample, this clonotype turned up once. The V and J genes are TRBV4-1 and TRBJ2-1, with D perhaps given as TRBD1 or TRBD2 (5 bases each). The CDR3 is 16 amino acids. The germline V and J ends were trimmed by 4 bases and 5 bases, with 18 bases remaining between them. The germline V gene has CDR1 MGHRA and CDR2 YSYEKL. CDR3 loop: CASSLRDGLVDNEQFF. The CDR3 nucleotides read TGCGCCAGCAGCCTAAGGGACGGATTGGTAGACAATGAGCAGTTCTTC.

The table lists this clonotype with many counts. This rearrangement joins TRBV7-9 to TRBJ1-1; D not resolved. This CDR3 has 13 amino acids. With 2 bases removed from V and 4 bases from J, the gap between germline ends came to 8 bases. CDR1 is SEHNR, CDR2 FQNEAQ, per germline (reference sequence). This CDR3 reads CASSLLVGTEAFF. The CDR3 region has the DNA TGTGCCAGCAGCTTACTGGTCGGCACTGAAGCTTTCTTT.

The rearrangement links TRBV6-5 to TRBJ2-5; D may be TRBD1 (6 bases). V lost 2 bases and J 1 base, leaving 11 bases between the germline ends. Germline V gene sequence: CDR1 MNHEY, CDR2 SVGAGI. This CDR3 region has 15 residues. DNA of the CDR3: TGTGCCAGCAGTTACACCCGACAGGCCCAAGAGACCCAGTACTTC. It translates to CASSYTRQAQETQYF.

This clonotype was found a few times. This chain joins TRBV28 and TRBJ1-5; TRBD1 aligns across 7 bases. The CDR3 has 13 amino acids. The J segment lost 5 bases and the V segment lost 6 bases, leaving 4 bases of the junction unmatched. Germline loops: CDR1 MDHEN, CDR2 SYDVKM. Here the CDR3 reads CASRYRGYQPQHF. The CDR3 region has the DNA TGTGCCAGCAGGTACAGGGGTTATCAGCCCCAGCATTTT.

J is TRBJ2-1 and V is TRBV24-1, with a tentative D call TRBD1 (5 bases). Germline V gene sequence: CDR1 KGHDR, CDR2 SFDVKD. The CDR3 is 15 amino acids. The V end lost 3 bases, the J end lost 3 bases, and 11 bases lay between the germline ends. The CDR3 spells CATSDSRVGYNEQFF. CDR3 nucleotides: TGTGCCACCAGTGATAGCAGGGTAGGCTACAATGAGCAGTTCTTC.

The sample holds a few counts of this clonotype. The DNA of the CDR3 is TGTGCCAGCAGTCCCGGGACTAGCTTCGATACGCAGTATTTT. It translates to CASSPGTSFDTQYF. This chain connects TRBV12-3 or TRBV12-4 to TRBJ2-3, with 9 bases identical to TRBD2. The CDR3 sequence is 14 residues long. The J segment lost 6 bases and the V segment lost 5 bases, leaving 6 bases of the junction unmatched.

This chain links TRBV16 with TRBJ2-1; 9 bases agree with TRBD1. Germline trimming cut 6 bases from V and 6 bases from J; bases unmatched to any gene: 6. The CDR3 spans 14 residues. CDR1 is KGHSY and CDR2 is FQNENV in the germline V gene. CDR3: CASSPGTGTNEQFF. In DNA, the CDR3 is TGTGCCAGCAGTCCCGGGACAGGGACCAATGAGCAGTTCTTC.

The gene calls are TRBV20-1 and TRBJ2-5; D is tentatively TRBD1 or TRBD2 (6 bases each). The germline CDR1 and CDR2 sequences are DFQATT and SNEGSKA (reference sequence). Trimming cost V 1 base and J 11 bases, with 14 bases left between them. This CDR3 comprises 12 residues. The CDR3 spells CSARGGTPAQYF. The CDR3 DNA follows: TGCAGTGCTAGAGGCGGGACACCGGCGCAGTACTTC.

This clonotype came up a few times. J is TRBJ2-2 and V is TRBV6-1; 10 bases are a match to TRBD2. Germline-derived CDR1 and CDR2 are MNHNS and SASEGT. The CDR3 runs 16 residues. J was trimmed by 3 bases and V by 5 bases; bases with no gene match: 6. The CDR3 nucleotides read TGTGCCAGCAGTCGGCTAGCGGGGGCCCACACCGGGGAGCTGTTTTTT. Translating gives CASSRLAGAHTGELFF.

The chain carries TRBV5-1 and TRBJ1-1, with D uncertain. V was cut by 1 base and J by 0 bases, with 10 bases left in between. The CDR3 spans 15 residues. CDR1 and CDR2 (germline): SGHRS, YFSETQ. The DNA of the CDR3 is TGCGCCAGCAGCTTGCTGGTAGAAATGAACACTGAAGCTTTCTTT. Its translation is CASSLLVEMNTEAFF.

This clonotype has only a few counts. The chain combines TRBV10-2 with TRBJ2-2; possibly TRBD2 for D (6 bases). Germline V gene sequence: CDR1 WSHSY, CDR2 SAAADI. The CDR3 totals 16 residues. The V gene lost 4 bases and the J gene lost 7 bases, with 19 bases spanning the gap. CDR3 sequence (DNA): TGCGCCAGCAGTGGTCGACTAGTCCTTCCTGGCGGGGAGCTGTTTTTT. It yields the protein CASSGRLVLPGGELFF.

The CDR3 region is CASSESSSPQYF. The CDR3 DNA follows: TGCGCCAGCAGTGAGTCATCATCGCCCCAGTACTTC. The chain uses TRBV10-1 and TRBJ2-5; no clear D gene. The CDR3 spans 12 residues. The germline V gene has CDR1 WNHNN and CDR2 SYGVQD (reference sequence). Trimming stripped 0 bases from V and 9 bases from J, with 8 bases between.

The CDR3 bases are TGCGCCAGCAGCCAAGGTTGGTGGCACTCCTACAATGAGCAGTTCTTC. Amino acid sequence: CASSQGWWHSYNEQFF. The V gene is TRBV4-3, the J gene TRBJ2-1; D gene unclear. V was trimmed by 1 base and J by 0 bases, leaving 10 bases between them. The germline V gene has CDR1 LGHNA and CDR2 YSLEER. The CDR3 totals 16 residues.

In this sample, this clonotype turned up a few times. The CDR3 here is CASSRDDASGNTIYF. CDR3 nucleotides: TGCGCCAGCAGCAGGGATGACGCGTCTGGAAACACCATATATTTT. The rearrangement joins TRBV5-1 to TRBJ1-3; D ambiguous. Trimming removed 4 bases at V and 1 base at J, with 12 bases between. In germline, CDR1 is SGHRS, CDR2 YFSETQ. The CDR3 loop spans 15 amino acids.

The V gene is TRBV10-3, the J gene TRBJ2-7; tentative D call: TRBD1 (6 bases). The germline CDR1 and CDR2 sequences are ENHRY and SYGVKD. This CDR3 is built from 13 residues. The V and J ends lost 6 bases and 2 bases respectively, with 11 bases between them. This CDR3 is CAISRDIAYEQYF. The CDR3 region has the DNA TGTGCCATCAGCCGGGACATTGCCTACGAGCAGTACTTC.